The next 5 T cell receptor beta chains were all read from a single sample in a study of response to subunit inactivated influenza vaccine. MiXCR was run by TCRdb on the RT-PCR reads, yielding one entry per CDR3 protein. The data contain 400,000 to 550,000 distinct CDR3 sequences, around 25% of them singletons. The sample in question was CD4+ T cells sorted from PBMCs, obtained roughly 5 days after vaccination. The origin of the receptors is a man aged 45 to 65 who received an inactivated influenza vaccine.

J is TRBJ2-1 and V is TRBV29-1, with D uncertain. V shed 7 bases and J shed 5 bases, with 15 bases lying between them. The CDR3 spans 13 residues. Per germline, CDR1 SQVTM and CDR2 ANQGSEA. CDR3 nucleotides: TGCAGCGCGTCTGGACGGCAAAACAATGAGCAGTTCTTC. Amino acid sequence: CSASGRQNNEQFF.

This clonotype was seen more than once but under ten times. The chain couples TRBV7-2 to TRBJ2-5; no clear D gene. V lost 3 bases to trimming and J lost 0 bases, with 8 bases between them. Looked up from germline, CDR1 is SGHTA and CDR2 is FQGNSA. CDR3 length: 14 residues. Here the CDR3 DNA reads TGTGCCAGCAGCTTTCAAGGGTACCAAGAGACCCAGTACTTC. This encodes CASSFQGYQETQYF.

The rearrangement uses TRBV20-1 and TRBJ2-1; TRBD2 might be the D (6 bases). The CDR3 spans 16 residues. V lost 0 bases and J lost 0, with 12 bases in between. Germline V CDR1 and CDR2: DFQATT, SNEGSKA (reference sequence). The CDR3 DNA reads as TGCAGTGCTAGAGATGGATCGGGAGACTCCTACAATGAGCAGTTCTTC. The encoded protein is CSARDGSGDSYNEQFF.

A few counts support this clonotype. The chain carries TRBV9 and TRBJ1-6; the D gene is possibly TRBD1 (5 bases). CDR3 length: 15 residues. V was shortened by 0 bases and J by 8 bases, with 12 bases between the two germline ends. Germline values: CDR1 SGDLS, CDR2 YYNGEE. CDR3 sequence reads: CASSVDVRADSPLHF. In DNA, the CDR3 is TGTGCCAGCAGCGTAGACGTCAGGGCGGATTCACCCCTCCACTTT. The full variable domain, its missing parts supplied by reference TRBV9 and TRBJ1-6, is DSGVTQTPKHLITATGQRVTLRCSPRSGDLSVYWYQQSLDQGLQFLIQYYNGEERAKGNILERFSAQQFPDLHSELNLSSLELGDSALYFCASSVDVRADSPLHFGNGTRLTVT.

The CDR3 protein is CAIRGTGTGDTQYF. The CDR3 DNA sequence: TGTGCCATCCGGGGGACAGGGACTGGCGATACGCAGTATTTT. The genes are TRBV7-9 and TRBJ2-3; 9 bases fit TRBD1. V trimming: 10 bases; J trimming: 6 bases; junction bases outside the gene matches: 11. The CDR3 loop spans 14 amino acids. Germline V gives CDR1 SEHNR, CDR2 FQNEAQ (reference sequence).